These 18 T cell receptor beta chains were sequenced from one sample in a study of blood T cells in healthy people across ages. A second roughly 6 to 12 cycle PCR used barcoded and J-beta primers. One entry per CDR3 protein results from TCRdb running MiXCR on the 5' RACE reads. The sample records fewer than 750,000 distinct CDR3 sequences, less than 60% being singletons. The specimen was blood. All receptors derive from a man older than 75 in good health.

V usage is TRBV25-1 and J usage is TRBJ1-2; TRBD1 is a possible D gene (5 bases). Germline CDR1 is MGHDK and CDR2 is SYGVNS. This CDR3 spans 13 amino acids. Trimming cost V 7 bases and J 0 bases, with 9 bases left between them. The CDR3 here is CASMDTTNYGYTF. CDR3 DNA sequence: TGTGCCAGCATGGACACCACTAACTATGGCTACACCTTC.

This clonotype has just a few counts. The V and J genes are TRBV5-1 and TRBJ2-1; 9 bases are shared with TRBD2. The CDR3 length is 15 residues. Germline CDR1 SGHRS, CDR2 YFSETQ. Losses at the gene ends were 0 bases for V and 8 bases for J; bases not matched to a gene: 6. The CDR3 region is CASSLEGLALDEQFF. The CDR3 DNA reads TGCGCCAGCAGCTTGGAGGGACTAGCTCTTGATGAGCAGTTCTTC.

Remarks on this clonotype: Since a much larger clone is just one base distant, this may be a read error. The chain has TRBV6-5 and TRBJ2-5, with D possibly TRBD2 on 7 matching bases. Germline CDR1 is MNHEY and CDR2 is SVGAGI. The CDR3 contains 17 residues. CDR3 amino acids: CASSYGGGPPSGETQCF. Here the CDR3 DNA reads TGTGCCAGCAGTTACGGCGGGGGCCCTCCCTCGGGGGAGACCCAGTGCTTC.

This clonotype was picked up a small number of times. V is TRBV4-3 and J is TRBJ1-5, with D tentatively TRBD1 (5 bases). The CDR3 runs to 15 residues. The germline gives CDR1 LGHNA, CDR2 YSLEER. V was clipped by 4 bases and J by 4 bases, with 14 bases between them. The CDR3 region has the DNA TGCGCCAGCAGCCCCCGGGCCGGGGGTAATCAGCCCCAGCATTTT. Protein product: CASSPRAGGNQPQHF.

This sequence joins TRBV13 and TRBJ2-1, with TRBD1 matching over 11 bases. The ends lost 4 bases at V and 7 bases at J; junction bases unmatched: 12. The CDR3 is 17 amino acids. Germline values: CDR1 PRHDT, CDR2 FYEKMQ (reference sequence). The DNA for the CDR3 is TGTGCCAGCAGCTCAATCGGCGGGACAGGGGGGAAGAATGAGCAGTTCTTC. As protein: CASSSIGGTGGKNEQFF.

This clonotype was picked up a small number of times. The chain combines TRBV7-2 with TRBJ2-7; D uncertain. Germline V gene data show CDR1 as SGHTA and CDR2 as FQGNSA. The CDR3 is 14 residues long. V was clipped by 2 bases and J by 2 bases, with 10 bases between them. The CDR3, as DNA: TGTGCCAGCAGCTTACTCGCCAGGACCTACGAGCAGTACTTC. It encodes CASSLLARTYEQYF. Full variable domain (remainder filled in from reference TRBV7-2 and TRBJ2-7): GAGVSQSPSNKVTEKGKDVELRCDPISGHTALYWYRQSLGQGLEFLIYFQGNSAPDKSGLPSDRFSAERTGGSVSTLTIQRTQQEDSAVYLCASSLLARTYEQYFGPGTRLTVT.

J is TRBJ2-1 and V is TRBV2; D is unclear. The V gene lost 4 bases and the J gene lost 10 bases, with 8 bases spanning the gap. Germline CDR1 SNHLY, CDR2 FYNNEI. The CDR3 spans 11 residues. This CDR3 reads CASSAEWEQFF. In DNA form, the CDR3 reads TGTGCCAGCAGTGCGGAGTGGGAGCAGTTCTTC.

The chain joins TRBV11-1 to TRBJ2-1, with 9 bases identical to TRBD1. With V trimmed by 5 bases and J by 7 bases, 15 bases remained unmatched. The CDR3 sequence is 17 residues long. Germline V lookup: CDR1 SGHAT, CDR2 FQDESV (reference sequence). The CDR3 nucleotides are TGTGCCAGCAGCCCTAGCCTCCCGGGACAGGGTATGAATGAGCAGTTCTTC. It codes for CASSPSLPGQGMNEQFF.

The rearrangement uses TRBV6-6 and TRBJ1-5, with TRBD1 matching over 7 bases. The germline CDR1 and CDR2 sequences are MNHNY and SVGAGI (reference sequence). The CDR3 loop spans 16 amino acids. Unmatched junction bases numbered 6, after V lost 0 bases and J lost 4 bases. The CDR3 region is CASSYSWTGGNQPQHF. The CDR3, as DNA: TGTGCCAGCAGTTACTCGTGGACAGGTGGAAATCAGCCCCAGCATTTT.

The chain links TRBV4-3 to TRBJ1-3; unclear D gene. The V gene lost 2 bases and the J gene lost 8 bases, with 13 bases spanning the gap. The CDR3 contains 14 residues. Germline assignment: CDR1 LGHNA and CDR2 YSLEER. In DNA form, the CDR3 reads TGCGCCAGCAGCCAACAGGAACCCTGGGACACCATATATTTT. Amino acid sequence: CASSQQEPWDTIYF.

V and J are TRBV20-1 and TRBJ2-5; 9 bases fit TRBD2. The end of the DNA aligns better with TRBJ2-7, so the J call may be wrong. The CDR3 runs 13 residues. CDR1 is DFQATT and CDR2 is SNEGSKA in the germline V gene (reference sequence). This CDR3 is CSARGTSDYEQYF. The DNA of the CDR3 is TGCAGTGCTAGAGGGACTAGCGACTACGAGCAGTACTTC.

The V call is TRBV6-2 or TRBV6-3, the J call TRBJ2-2; tentatively, D is TRBD1 (6 bases). CDR3 length: 17 residues. The V gene's germline CDR1 is MNHEY and CDR2 SVGEGT. The V end was cut by 7 bases, the J end by 3 bases, with 21 bases between. CDR3 sequence: CASTEKQGSFDTGELFF. CDR3 nucleotides: TGTGCCAGCACCGAGAAACAGGGAAGTTTTGACACCGGGGAGCTGTTTTTT.

This chain connects TRBV12-5 to TRBJ2-3, with 7 bases matching TRBD2. Germline V gives CDR1 LGHNT, CDR2 FRNRAP. The J segment lost 1 base and the V segment lost 2 bases, leaving 0 bases of the junction unmatched. The CDR3 extends over 14 amino acids. The CDR3 region has the DNA TGTGCTAGTGGTTTGACTAGCGGCACAGATACGCAGTATTTT. Encoded protein: CASGLTSGTDTQYF.

The J gene is TRBJ2-3, the V gene TRBV2; perhaps TRBD1 as D (7 bases). Germline CDR1 and CDR2: SNHLY and FYNNEI. This CDR3 contains 16 residues. The V gene lost 3 bases and the J gene lost 6 bases, with 19 bases spanning the gap. CDR3: CASSDQGGGVIDTQYF. CDR3 DNA sequence: TGTGCCAGCAGTGACCAAGGAGGGGGCGTCATCGATACGCAGTATTTT.

This CDR3 reads CASREGLQYNEQFF. In nucleotides, the CDR3 is TGTGCCAGCAGAGAGGGACTCCAGTACAATGAGCAGTTCTTC. V and J are TRBV27 and TRBJ2-1; TRBD2 is a possible D gene (6 bases). Germline loops: CDR1 MNHEY, CDR2 SMNVEV (reference sequence). Trimming left V 6 bases short and J 4 bases short, with 13 bases between. CDR3 length: 14 residues.

The chain is built from TRBV15 and TRBJ2-2; the D is unclear. V lost 1 base and J 2 bases, leaving 5 bases between the germline ends. The CDR3 length is 14 residues. Per the germline V gene, CDR1 is LNHNV and CDR2 is YYDKDF (reference sequence). In DNA form, the CDR3 reads TGTGCCACCAGCAGAGGGGCAAACACCGGGGAGCTGTTTTTT. Amino acid sequence: CATSRGANTGELFF.

This clonotype is a singleton in its sample. The genes are TRBV6-5 and TRBJ1-1; the match to TRBD1 covers 9 bases. The CDR3 has 15 amino acids. Looked up from germline, CDR1 is MNHEY and CDR2 is SVGAGI. V lost 6 bases to trimming and J lost 6 bases; unmatched junction nucleotides: 11. The CDR3 here is CASRAKDRGDAEAFF. The DNA for the CDR3 is TGTGCCAGCAGAGCCAAAGACAGGGGGGACGCTGAAGCTTTCTTT.

This clonotype appeared a few times. The chain uses TRBV29-1 and TRBJ1-1; D remains unclear. Germline lookup yields CDR1 SQVTM and CDR2 ANQGSEA. Trimming removed 7 bases at V and 1 base at J, with 7 bases between. The CDR3 has 11 residues. This CDR3 reads CSADTNTEAFF. In DNA, the CDR3 is TGCAGCGCTGACACGAACACTGAAGCTTTCTTT.